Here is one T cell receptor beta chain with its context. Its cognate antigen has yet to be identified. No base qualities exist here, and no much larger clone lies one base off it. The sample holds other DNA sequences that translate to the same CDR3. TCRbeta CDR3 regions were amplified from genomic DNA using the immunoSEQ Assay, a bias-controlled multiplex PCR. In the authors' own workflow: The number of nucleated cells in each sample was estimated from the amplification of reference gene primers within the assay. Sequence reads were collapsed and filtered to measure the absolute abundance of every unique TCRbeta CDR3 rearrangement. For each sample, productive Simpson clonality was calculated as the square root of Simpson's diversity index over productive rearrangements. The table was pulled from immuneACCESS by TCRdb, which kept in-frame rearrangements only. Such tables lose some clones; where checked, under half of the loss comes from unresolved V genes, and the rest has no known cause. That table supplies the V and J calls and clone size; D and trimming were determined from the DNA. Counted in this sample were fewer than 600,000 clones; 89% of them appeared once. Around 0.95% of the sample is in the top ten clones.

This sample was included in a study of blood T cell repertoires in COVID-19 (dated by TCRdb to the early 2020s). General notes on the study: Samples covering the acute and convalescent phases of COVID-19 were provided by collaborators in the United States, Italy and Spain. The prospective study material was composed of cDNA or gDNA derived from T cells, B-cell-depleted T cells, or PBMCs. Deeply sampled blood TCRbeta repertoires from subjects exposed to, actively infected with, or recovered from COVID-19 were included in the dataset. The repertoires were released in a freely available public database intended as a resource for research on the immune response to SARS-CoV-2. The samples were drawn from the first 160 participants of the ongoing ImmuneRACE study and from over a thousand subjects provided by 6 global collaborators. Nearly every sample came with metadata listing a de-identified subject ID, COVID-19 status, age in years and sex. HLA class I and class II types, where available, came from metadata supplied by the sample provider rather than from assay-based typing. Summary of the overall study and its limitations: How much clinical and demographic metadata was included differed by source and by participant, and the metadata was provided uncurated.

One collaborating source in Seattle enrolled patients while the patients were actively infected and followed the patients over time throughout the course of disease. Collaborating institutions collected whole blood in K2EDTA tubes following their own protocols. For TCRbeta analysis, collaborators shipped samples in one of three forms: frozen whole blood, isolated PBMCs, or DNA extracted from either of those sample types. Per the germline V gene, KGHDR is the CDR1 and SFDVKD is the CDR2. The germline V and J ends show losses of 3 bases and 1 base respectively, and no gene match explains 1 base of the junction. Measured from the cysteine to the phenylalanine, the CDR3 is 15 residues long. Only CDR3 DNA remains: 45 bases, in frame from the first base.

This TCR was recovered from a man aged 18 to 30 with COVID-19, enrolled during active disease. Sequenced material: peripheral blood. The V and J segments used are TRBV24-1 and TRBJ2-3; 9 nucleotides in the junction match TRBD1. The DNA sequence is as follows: TGTGCCACCAGTGATCGGGACAGGGGCACAGATACGCAGTATTTT. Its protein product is CATSDRDRGTDTQYF.